This paragraph reports one T cell receptor (beta chain). Its antigen is unidentified. Germline loops: CDR1 SEHNR, CDR2 FQNEAQ (reference sequence). Trimming shortened V by 4 bases and J by 5 bases, and 14 bases separated the two germline ends. This CDR3 spans 14 amino acids. Patient tissue came from resections in Japan or China, 2014–2017. This entry belongs to a study of immune evolution from preneoplasia to lung adenocarcinoma. Data came from immunoSEQ multiplex PCR; TCRdb stores just in-frame clones and leaves some out. The sample lists some 5,100 clones, 81% occurring once. Notes on the study in general: Later-stage lesions seemingly showed higher T cell density and diversity than normal lung.

Sequenced: FFPE normal lung tissue adjacent to the tumor. The rearrangement uses TRBV7-9 and TRBJ1-2, with D maybe TRBD1 (6 bases). This sequence was found in a person aged 45-69 years with lung adenocarcinoma. CDR3 protein: CASSSSGAAYGYTF. The CDR3 DNA follows: TGTGCCAGCAGCTCATCAGGGGCCGCGTATGGCTACACCTTC.